The T cell receptor beta chain under discussion was sequenced for a study of blood T cell repertoires in COVID-19. About the research overall: Samples came from the United States, Italy and Spain, spanning acute and convalescent COVID-19.

The V end lost 8 bases, the J end lost 8 bases, and 18 bases lay between the germline ends. CDR3 length: 14 residues. Germline loops: CDR1 KGHDR, CDR2 SFDVKD. Authors' analysis steps: Reference gene primer amplification in the assay estimated nucleated cell counts. Method: immunoSEQ multiplex PCR; TCRdb's copy keeps in-frame clones and lacks some. Clone size and V and J calls were adopted from that table, with D and trimming inferred from the DNA. In the table there are tens of thousands of clones, 80% to 90% of which are singletons. Recruited during active infection, patients (from Seattle) were subsequently followed longitudinally.

The receptor comes from a man older than 75 with COVID-19, enrolled during active disease. The source material was peripheral blood. The rearrangement uses TRBV24-1 and TRBJ2-1, with D perhaps TRBD2 (8 bases). CDR3 protein: CATKGAGGSHEQFF. In nucleotides, the CDR3 is TGTGCCACCAAGGGGGCGGGAGGTTCCCATGAGCAGTTCTTC.